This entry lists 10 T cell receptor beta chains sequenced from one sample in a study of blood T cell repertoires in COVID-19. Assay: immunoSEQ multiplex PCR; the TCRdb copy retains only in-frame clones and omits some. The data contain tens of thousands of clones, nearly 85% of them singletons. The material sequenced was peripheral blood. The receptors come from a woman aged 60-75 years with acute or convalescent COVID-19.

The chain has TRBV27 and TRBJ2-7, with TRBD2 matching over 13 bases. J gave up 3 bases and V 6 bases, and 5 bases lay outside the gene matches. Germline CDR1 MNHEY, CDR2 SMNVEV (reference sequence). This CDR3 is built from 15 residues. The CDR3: CASRGGTSGNYEQYF. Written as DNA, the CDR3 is TGTGCCAGCAGGGGGGGGACTAGCGGGAACTACGAGCAGTACTTC.

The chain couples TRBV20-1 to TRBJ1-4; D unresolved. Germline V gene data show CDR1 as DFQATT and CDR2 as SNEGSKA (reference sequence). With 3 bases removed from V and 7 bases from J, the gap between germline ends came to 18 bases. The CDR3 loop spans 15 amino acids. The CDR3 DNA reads TGCAGTGCTAGTAAACGAGGGTCCTCAAGTGAAAAACTGTTTTTT. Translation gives CSASKRGSSSEKLFF.

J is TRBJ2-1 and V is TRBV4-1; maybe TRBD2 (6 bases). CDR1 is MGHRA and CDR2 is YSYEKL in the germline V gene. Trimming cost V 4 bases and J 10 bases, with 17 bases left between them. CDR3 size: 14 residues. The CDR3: CASSLGEGLDEQFF. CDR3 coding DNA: TGCGCCAGCAGCCTTGGCGAGGGACTGGACGAGCAGTTCTTC.

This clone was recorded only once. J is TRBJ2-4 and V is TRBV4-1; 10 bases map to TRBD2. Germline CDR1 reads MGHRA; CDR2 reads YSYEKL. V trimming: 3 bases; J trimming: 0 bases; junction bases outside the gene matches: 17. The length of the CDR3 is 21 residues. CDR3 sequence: CASSHPVGLAETGGAKNIQYF. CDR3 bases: TGCGCCAGCAGCCACCCGGTCGGACTAGCGGAAACGGGGGGAGCCAAAAACATTCAGTACTTC.

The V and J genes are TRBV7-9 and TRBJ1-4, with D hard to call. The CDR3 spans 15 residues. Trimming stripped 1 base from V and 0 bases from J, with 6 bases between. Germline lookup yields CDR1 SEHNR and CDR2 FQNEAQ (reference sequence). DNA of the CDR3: TGTGCCAGCAGCTTAGGCTCTACAACTAATGAAAAACTGTTTTTT. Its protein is CASSLGSTTNEKLFF.

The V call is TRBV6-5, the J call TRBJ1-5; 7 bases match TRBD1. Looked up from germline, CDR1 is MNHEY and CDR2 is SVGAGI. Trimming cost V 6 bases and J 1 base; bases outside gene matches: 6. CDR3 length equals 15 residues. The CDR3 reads CASRRQGASNQPQHF. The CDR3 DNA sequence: TGTGCCAGCAGACGACAGGGTGCGAGCAATCAGCCCCAGCATTTT.

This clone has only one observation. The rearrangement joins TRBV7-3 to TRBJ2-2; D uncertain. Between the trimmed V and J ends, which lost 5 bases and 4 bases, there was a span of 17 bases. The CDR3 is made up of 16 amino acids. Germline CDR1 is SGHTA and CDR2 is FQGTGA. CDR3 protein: CASSPSPSRGTGELFF. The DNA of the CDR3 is TGTGCCAGCAGCCCATCCCCTAGTAGAGGCACCGGGGAGCTGTTTTTT.

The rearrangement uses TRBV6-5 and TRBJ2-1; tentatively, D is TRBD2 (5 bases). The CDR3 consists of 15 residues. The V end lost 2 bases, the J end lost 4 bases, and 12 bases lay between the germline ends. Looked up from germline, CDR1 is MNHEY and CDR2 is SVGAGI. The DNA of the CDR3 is TGTGCCAGCAGTTACGACCAGCGGATGTACAATGAGCAGTTCTTC. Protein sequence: CASSYDQRMYNEQFF.

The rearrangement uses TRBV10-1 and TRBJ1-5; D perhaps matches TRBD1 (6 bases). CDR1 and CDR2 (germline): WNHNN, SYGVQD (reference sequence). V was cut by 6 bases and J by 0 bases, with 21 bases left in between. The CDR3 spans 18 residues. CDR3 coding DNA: TGCGCCAGCAGCTTAGTGACAGGAGGCGCTTATAGCAATCAGCCCCAGCATTTT. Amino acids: CASSLVTGGAYSNQPQHF.

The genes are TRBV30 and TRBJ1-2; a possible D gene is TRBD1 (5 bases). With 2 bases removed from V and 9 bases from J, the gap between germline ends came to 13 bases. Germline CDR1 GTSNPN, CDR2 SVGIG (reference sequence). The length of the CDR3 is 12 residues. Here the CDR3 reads CAWSIQGLRYTF. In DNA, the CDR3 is TGTGCCTGGAGTATTCAGGGTTTACGCTACACCTTC. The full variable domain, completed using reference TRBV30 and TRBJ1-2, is SQTIHQWPATLVQPVGSPLSLECTVEGTSNPNLYWYRQAAGRGLQLLFYSVGIGQISSEVPQNLSASRPQDRQFILSSKKLLLSDSGFYLCAWSIQGLRYTFGSGTRLTVV.